This T cell receptor (beta chain) came from a study of OX40 agonist ivuxolimab in advanced cancers. The study's findings and limits: No antigen was identified for the clonally expanded peripheral T cells.

This CDR3 is 16 amino acids long. Germline lookup yields CDR1 KGHSH and CDR2 LQKENI. V dropped 6 bases and J dropped 3; count of bases not matched to a gene: 9. Libraries were prepared by immunoSEQ multiplex PCR; TCRdb keeps only in-frame clonotypes and omits some of them. The table includes 78,000 or so clones, roughly 86% detected once. For this clone: What it recognizes is unknown.

The rearrangement links TRBV18 to TRBJ2-5, with 11 bases that match TRBD2. The receptor was isolated from an adult with an advanced solid tumor such as melanoma, head and neck, liver or kidney cancer. This sample comprised CD4+ or CD8+ T cells sorted from blood, obtained in a trial of the OX40 agonist ivuxolimab. The chain's CDR3 is CASSALAGGLEETQYF. The CDR3 nucleotides read TGTGCCAGCTCTGCCCTAGCGGGGGGACTCGAAGAGACCCAGTACTTC.